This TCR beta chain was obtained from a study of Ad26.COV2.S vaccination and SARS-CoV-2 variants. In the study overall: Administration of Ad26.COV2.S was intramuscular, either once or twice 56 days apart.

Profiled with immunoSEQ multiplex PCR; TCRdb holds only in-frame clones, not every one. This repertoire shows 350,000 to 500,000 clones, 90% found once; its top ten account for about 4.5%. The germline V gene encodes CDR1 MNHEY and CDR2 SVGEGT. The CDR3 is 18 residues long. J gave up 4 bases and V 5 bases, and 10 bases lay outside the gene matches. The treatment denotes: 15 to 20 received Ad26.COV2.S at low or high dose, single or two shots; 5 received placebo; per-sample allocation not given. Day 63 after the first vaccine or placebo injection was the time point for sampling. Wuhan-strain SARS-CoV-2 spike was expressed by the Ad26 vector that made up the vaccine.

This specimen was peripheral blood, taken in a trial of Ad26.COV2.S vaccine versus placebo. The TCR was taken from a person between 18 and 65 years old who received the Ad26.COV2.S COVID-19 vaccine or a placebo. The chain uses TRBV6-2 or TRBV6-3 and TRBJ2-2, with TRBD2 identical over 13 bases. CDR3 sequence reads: CASSGGTSGNWGTGELFF. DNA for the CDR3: TGTGCCAGCAGTGGAGGGACTAGCGGGAACTGGGGCACCGGGGAGCTGTTTTTT.